These 16 T cell receptor beta chains came from one sample sequenced in a study of Graves' ophthalmopathy and Graves' hyperthyroidism. RNA served as the template for amplifying TCR beta CDR3 regions. Scientists carried out first-round RT-PCR using HTBI primers and then a second-round multiplex PCR. TCRdb reprocessed the multiplex PCR reads via MiXCR and lists one record per CDR3 protein. The table has over 500,000 distinct CDR3 sequences, around a fifth seen once. The specimen sequenced was peripheral blood. The receptor set was obtained from a woman aged 18-29 years with stable Graves' hyperthyroidism. Some clones in this sample may be carry-over from other donors' samples.

In this sample, this clonotype turned up many times. The J gene is TRBJ1-1, the V gene TRBV6-1; 8 bases align to TRBD1. This CDR3 has 13 residues. V trimming: 7 bases; J trimming: 1 base; junction bases outside the gene matches: 2. The V gene's germline CDR1 is MNHNS and CDR2 SASEGT. The CDR3 region has the DNA TGTGCCAGCACCGGGACAGGGAACACTGAAGCTTTCTTT. It yields the protein CASTGTGNTEAFF.

As for this clonotype: Germline and junction disagree at one end, which may indicate a read error. The J gene is TRBJ2-7, the V gene TRBV6-2 or TRBV6-3; D not resolved. This CDR3 comprises 11 residues. Germline lookup yields CDR1 MNHEY and CDR2 SVGEGT. The CDR3 DNA reads as TGTGCCAGCAGTTTTACTAACGAGCAATACTTC. It encodes CASSFTNEQYF.

There are many counts of this clonotype. J is TRBJ2-7 and V is TRBV7-2; D remains unclear. The CDR3 loop spans 12 amino acids. V was cut by 0 bases and J by 5 bases, with 5 bases left in between. CDR1 SGHTA and CDR2 FQGNSA come from the germline V gene. CDR3 coding DNA: TGTGCCAGCAGCTTAGCGTGGAACGAGCAGTACTTC. Protein: CASSLAWNEQYF.

This clonotype was seen many times. The chain employs TRBV30 and TRBJ2-7; possible D gene TRBD2, 7 bases. The CDR3 covers 15 residues. Germline V gene data show CDR1 as GTSNPN and CDR2 as SVGIG (reference sequence). V was cut by 3 bases and J by 6 bases, with 21 bases left in between. CDR3 sequence: CAWSYGGPVPREQYF. DNA for the CDR3: TGTGCCTGGAGCTACGGGGGGCCGGTCCCACGCGAGCAGTACTTC.

This clonotype has ten or more counts. This sequence joins TRBV10-2 and TRBJ1-3; 8 positions match TRBD1. CDR1 WSHSY and CDR2 SAAADI come from the germline V gene. V was pared by 6 bases and J by 9 bases, with 10 bases of the junction left unmatched. The CDR3 is 14 amino acids. CDR3 bases: TGCGCCAGCAGGACGGACAGGGTGGGCGGCACCATATATTTT. This gives the protein CASRTDRVGGTIYF.

This clonotype was detected many times. V is TRBV19 and J is TRBJ1-1; D is uncertain. Germline V gene lookup returns CDR1 LNHDA and CDR2 SQIVND (reference sequence). The CDR3 spans 13 residues. Trimming took off 6 bases at V and 6 bases at J, with 14 bases between the two ends. CDR3 sequence (DNA): TGTGCCAGTAGATACAGCCGGGGTGCTGAAGCTTTCTTT. Residues: CASRYSRGAEAFF.

This clonotype was seen many times. CDR3 bases: TGTGCCAGCATCCTTCAGGGGGGCCCACCCTACGAGCAGTACTTC. Its protein product is CASILQGGPPYEQYF. The V gene is TRBV6-5, the J gene TRBJ2-7, with D tentatively TRBD1 (7 bases). The CDR3 length is 15 residues. The germline V gene encodes CDR1 MNHEY and CDR2 SVGAGI. V was trimmed by 7 bases and J by 2 bases, leaving 18 bases between them.

This clonotype occurred many times. The chain uses TRBV6-1 and TRBJ2-7, with unresolved D. This CDR3 spans 13 amino acids. Trimming took off 4 bases at V and 6 bases at J, with 13 bases between the two ends. The germline V gene encodes CDR1 MNHNS and CDR2 SASEGT. The CDR3 here is CASSAKATGEQYF. The CDR3 DNA reads TGTGCCAGCAGTGCTAAGGCGACGGGCGAGCAGTACTTC.

The V call is TRBV4-1, the J call TRBJ2-2; 10 bases are shared with TRBD2. The ends lost 1 base at V and 2 bases at J; junction bases unmatched: 1. Per the germline V gene, CDR1 is MGHRA and CDR2 is YSYEKL. The CDR3 length is 16 residues. In nucleotides, the CDR3 is TGCGCCAGCAGCCAAGCTAGCGGGAGTAACACCGGGGAGCTGTTTTTT. It translates to CASSQASGSNTGELFF.

As for this clonotype: One base away lies a much larger clone, so this may be a sequencing read error. In DNA form, the CDR3 reads TGTGCCACCTCCGGCCTCGGGGCGGGGTCACGACAAGAGACCAAGTACTTC. Residues: CATSGLGAGSRQETKYF. The chain links TRBV25-1 to TRBJ2-5, with D possibly matching TRBD2 (6 bases). Germline CDR1 and CDR2: MGHDK and SYGVNS. The CDR3 has 17 amino acids.

This sequence joins TRBV6-2 or TRBV6-3 and TRBJ1-5, with 8 bases matching TRBD1. CDR3 length: 19 amino acids. V lost 3 bases, J lost 0 bases, and 13 bases stayed unmatched. Germline loops: CDR1 MNHEY, CDR2 SVGEGT. The CDR3 region is CASSYTPGQEPYSNQPQHF. CDR3 sequence (DNA): TGTGCCAGCAGTTATACGCCGGGACAGGAGCCTTATAGCAATCAGCCCCAGCATTTT.

J is TRBJ2-7 and V is TRBV7-3, with TRBD1 identical over 9 bases. Germline V gives CDR1 SGHTA, CDR2 FQGTGA. Trimming removed 3 bases from V and 3 bases from J; junction bases left unmatched: 12. This CDR3 spans 17 amino acids. The CDR3 loop is CASSFPASGTGIYEQYF. The CDR3 region has the DNA TGTGCCAGCAGCTTCCCTGCCTCCGGGACAGGGATCTACGAGCAGTACTTC.

This clonotype was detected ten times or more. The chain is built from TRBV29-1 and TRBJ1-5; D might be TRBD1 (5 bases). Germline CDR1 reads SQVTM; CDR2 reads ANQGSEA. CDR3 length equals 15 residues. CDR3 sequence reads: CRPNGGMGSNQPQHF. In nucleotides, the CDR3 is TGCAGGCCGAACGGGGGGATGGGCAGCAATCAGCCCCAGCATTTT.

J is TRBJ1-2 and V is TRBV24-1; D is undetermined. CDR1 is KGHDR, CDR2 SFDVKD, per germline. The CDR3 sequence is 14 residues long. V was pared by 4 bases and J by 0 bases, with 8 bases between. The CDR3 spells CATSDSGSNYGYTF. In DNA form, the CDR3 reads TGTGCCACCAGTGACTCCGGATCTAACTATGGCTACACCTTC.

The CDR3 reads CASSSSGGAIETQYF. In DNA, the CDR3 is TGTGCCAGCAGCAGTAGCGGGGGGGCCATAGAGACCCAGTACTTC. This rearrangement joins TRBV12-3 or TRBV12-4 to TRBJ2-5; 11 nucleotides match TRBD2. The V segment lost 6 bases and the J segment 4 bases; nucleotides outside the gene matches: 7. The CDR3 has 15 amino acids.

This clonotype showed up many times. The junction shows a germline mismatch at one end, possibly a read error. The V gene is TRBV6-1, the J gene TRBJ2-2; D is tentatively TRBD1 or TRBD2 (5 bases each). Per germline, CDR1 MNHNS and CDR2 SASEGT. The CDR3 sequence is 15 residues long. The CDR3 DNA reads as TGTGCCGGCAGAGGGGAATCATCCTCCACCGGGGAGCTGTTTTTT. Encoded protein: CAGRGESSSTGELFF.